A single sample is the source of the 27 T cell receptor beta chains below, sequenced in a study of vaccination and CD4 T cells after COVID-19. Their antigens remain unidentified. The treatment denotes: roughly 10-day PBMC culture with coronavirus spike peptide pools or control peptides (ViraFEST assay). Sequencing of the DNA from cultured CD4+ T cells was carried out with the Oncomine TCR Beta short-read assay. TCRdb ran MiXCR on the PCR reads and lists one entry per CDR3 protein. The sample has around 20,000 distinct CDR3 sequences, 40% seen once; the top ten hold more than 7%. The sample here was CD4+ T cells from blood, cultured in vitro, taken after SARS-CoV-2 vaccination. Every receptor here comes from a human donor who had recovered from COVID-19.

This clonotype occurred a few times. V gene TRBV7-9 combines with J gene TRBJ1-4; 9 bases agree with TRBD1. V was clipped by 3 bases and J by 8 bases; unmatched bases: 4. Germline V CDR1 and CDR2: SEHNR, FQNEAQ (reference sequence). The CDR3 has 14 amino acids. As DNA, the CDR3 is TGTGCCAGCAGCTTTGGGACAGGGTACGAAAAACTGTTTTTT. Translated, it gives CASSFGTGYEKLFF.

The CDR3, as DNA: TGCGCCAGCAGCTTGGCGACCGGGTCCATGAACACTGAAGCTTTCTTT. Amino acid sequence: CASSLATGSMNTEAFF. The chain links TRBV5-1 to TRBJ1-1; D is uncertain. V lost 0 bases and J lost 0, with 12 bases in between. The germline V gene has CDR1 SGHRS and CDR2 YFSETQ. The CDR3 extends over 16 amino acids.

This clonotype was counted a few times. The rearrangement joins TRBV7-2 to TRBJ1-5; weak D call: TRBD1 (5 bases). Trimming removed 4 bases at V and 1 base at J, with 11 bases between. This CDR3 region has 15 residues. The germline gives CDR1 SGHTA, CDR2 FQGNSA. The CDR3 coding sequence is TGTGCCAGCAGCTGGGTCCGGGACAGCAATCAGCCCCAGCATTTT. Translated: CASSWVRDSNQPQHF.

This clonotype was counted only a few times. V and J are TRBV6-5 and TRBJ2-3; 9 nucleotides agree with TRBD1. Germline V gives CDR1 MNHEY, CDR2 SVGAGI. The V segment lost 0 bases and the J segment 3 bases; nucleotides outside the gene matches: 10. The length of the CDR3 is 18 residues. CDR3 DNA: TGTGCCAGCAGTTACTCGAAGGGTAGGACAGGGGTAACAGATACGCAGTATTTT. Protein sequence: CASSYSKGRTGVTDTQYF.

The rearrangement uses TRBV5-4 and TRBJ2-5, with 7 bases aligning to TRBD1. The CDR3 sequence is 15 residues long. CDR1 is SGHNT and CDR2 is YYREEE in the germline V gene (reference sequence). The J segment lost 5 bases and the V segment lost 4 bases, leaving 11 bases of the junction unmatched. CDR3 in amino acids: CASSPGTAKRETQYF. CDR3 in DNA: TGTGCCAGCAGCCCAGGGACAGCAAAAAGGGAGACCCAGTACTTC.

This rearrangement joins TRBV6-1 to TRBJ1-5, with 9 bases that match TRBD1. The CDR3 loop spans 15 amino acids. The V gene's germline CDR1 is MNHNS and CDR2 SASEGT. After removal of 6 bases from V and 1 base from J, the junction contained 4 bases not matched to a gene. Written as DNA, the CDR3 is TGTGCCAGCAGGAGACAGGGGGTCAGCAATCAGCCCCAGCATTTT. It is translated as CASRRQGVSNQPQHF.

The J gene is TRBJ2-3, the V gene TRBV19; no clear D. The germline V gene has CDR1 LNHDA and CDR2 SQIVND (reference sequence). CDR3 length: 13 residues. The ends were cut back, 6 bases at V and 4 bases at J, with 11 bases in the middle. The CDR3: CASSLSSPDTQYF. The CDR3 DNA reads TGTGCCAGTAGCCTCTCGAGTCCAGATACGCAGTATTTT. The entire variable domain, with the rest obtained from reference TRBV19 and TRBJ2-3, is as follows: DGGITQSPKYLFRKEGQNVTLSCEQNLNHDAMYWYRQDPGQGLRLIYYSQIVNDFQKGDIAEGYSVSREKKESFPLTVTSAQKNPTAFYLCASSLSSPDTQYFGPGTRLTVL.

This clonotype occurred a few times. The CDR3 DNA reads as TGTGCCAGCAGGCGTCGGACAGCGGAGGGGACTGAAGCTTTCTTT. This encodes CASRRRTAEGTEAFF. V usage is TRBV6-2 or TRBV6-3 and J usage is TRBJ1-1; tentatively, D is TRBD1 (6 bases). Germline V gene sequence: CDR1 MNHEY, CDR2 SVGEGT. Trimming pared 6 bases from V and 5 bases from J, leaving 19 bases between. The CDR3 length is 15 residues.

The chain links TRBV19 to TRBJ1-2, with 9 bases lining up with TRBD1. This CDR3 comprises 15 residues. V was pared by 4 bases and J by 6 bases, with 9 bases of the junction left unmatched. The germline gives CDR1 LNHDA, CDR2 SQIVND (reference sequence). CDR3 residues: CASSTRQGGPNGYTF. The CDR3, as DNA: TGTGCCAGTAGTACCCGACAGGGGGGTCCTAATGGCTACACCTTC.

The genes are TRBV6-2 or TRBV6-3 and TRBJ1-2; maybe TRBD1 (5 bases). This CDR3 comprises 14 residues. Germline V lookup: CDR1 MNHEY, CDR2 SVGEGT. Trimming shortened V by 8 bases and J by 4 bases, and 17 bases separated the two germline ends. The CDR3 protein is CASADRDRGYGYTF. The CDR3, as DNA: TGTGCCAGCGCGGACCGGGACCGGGGCTATGGCTACACCTTC.

The chain carries TRBV20-1 and TRBJ1-2; maybe TRBD1 (6 bases). CDR1 is DFQATT, CDR2 SNEGSKA, per germline (reference sequence). Trimming removed 5 bases from V and 1 base from J, with 14 bases in between. The CDR3 has 14 residues. The CDR3 is CSALTGADNYGYTF. Here the CDR3 DNA reads TGCAGTGCTCTAACGGGGGCGGATAACTATGGCTACACCTTC.

The CDR3 coding sequence is TGTGCCAGCAACCACAGGGAAGGGACCCAGTACTTC. This encodes CASNHREGTQYF. The chain has TRBV6-1 and TRBJ2-5; possible D gene TRBD1, 6 bases. V was pared by 7 bases and J by 7 bases, with 13 bases between. This CDR3 is built from 12 residues. Per germline, CDR1 MNHNS and CDR2 SASEGT.

The chain joins TRBV24-1 to TRBJ1-2; 9 nucleotides line up with TRBD1. V was clipped by 6 bases and J by 6 bases; unmatched bases: 10. CDR1 is KGHDR, CDR2 SFDVKD, per germline. This CDR3 is built from 15 residues. CDR3 sequence (DNA): TGTGCCACCAGTCATGGGCCGGGACAGGGCCATGGCTACACCTTC. Translation: CATSHGPGQGHGYTF.

Only a few counts were recorded for this clonotype. The V and J genes are TRBV7-2 and TRBJ1-2, with D possibly being TRBD1 (6 bases). Germline V gives CDR1 SGHTA, CDR2 FQGNSA. V gave up 4 bases and J gave up 5 bases, with 11 bases separating them. This CDR3 has 13 residues. The CDR3 bases are TGTGCCAGCAGCTCGACAGGTTCTTATGGCTACACCTTC. Translation: CASSSTGSYGYTF.

This clonotype has only a few counts. This chain connects TRBV6-2 or TRBV6-3 to TRBJ2-7; 9 bases align to TRBD1. This CDR3 has 15 amino acids. Germline V gene sequence: CDR1 MNHEY, CDR2 SVGEGT. Trimming took 2 bases from V and 6 from J; bases not matched to a gene: 8. The CDR3 sequence is CASSYRGTGLVEQYF. The CDR3 DNA sequence: TGTGCCAGCAGTTACCGTGGGACAGGGTTGGTCGAGCAGTACTTC.

The chain combines TRBV6-2 or TRBV6-3 with TRBJ1-1; D perhaps matches TRBD1 (5 bases). Trimming pared 6 bases from V and 1 base from J, leaving 12 bases between. Germline V gene data show CDR1 as MNHEY and CDR2 as SVGEGT. The length of the CDR3 is 14 residues. The DNA for the CDR3 is TGTGCCAGCAGCCGCGCGGGGGAGAACACTGAAGCTTTCTTT. It translates to CASSRAGENTEAFF.

The chain links TRBV6-1 to TRBJ2-7; the D gene could be TRBD1 or TRBD2 (5 bases each). CDR3 length equals 16 residues. The ends were cut back, 4 bases at V and 7 bases at J, with 23 bases in the middle. Germline CDR1 and CDR2: MNHNS and SASEGT. CDR3 sequence: CASSALRTSGPREQYF. CDR3 nucleotides: TGTGCCAGCAGTGCCCTCAGGACTTCAGGGCCTCGGGAGCAGTACTTC.

This clonotype was observed a few times. The V gene is TRBV20-1, the J gene TRBJ2-2; 8 bases agree with TRBD1. The germline CDR1 and CDR2 sequences are DFQATT and SNEGSKA (reference sequence). The CDR3 contains 17 residues. With V trimmed by 3 bases and J by 1 base, 10 bases remained unmatched. The CDR3 DNA follows: TGCAGTGCTAGGGATGACAGGGGCCCGGAGAACACCGGGGAGCTGTTTTTT. Translated, it gives CSARDDRGPENTGELFF.

This chain links TRBV10-1 with TRBJ2-7; D possibly corresponds to TRBD1 (6 bases). Germline assignment: CDR1 WNHNN and CDR2 SYGVQD (reference sequence). This CDR3 spans 12 amino acids. V was trimmed by 6 bases and J by 6 bases, leaving 12 bases between them. CDR3: CASRKQGSEQYF. The CDR3 nucleotides are TGCGCCAGCAGGAAACAGGGATCCGAGCAGTACTTC.

V usage is TRBV27 and J usage is TRBJ1-2; 9 bases align to TRBD1. J gave up 8 bases and V 5 bases, and 3 bases lay outside the gene matches. There are 12 residues in the CDR3. CDR1 is MNHEY, CDR2 SMNVEV, per germline (reference sequence). The CDR3 spells CASSGTGYGYTF. CDR3 DNA: TGTGCCAGCAGTGGGACAGGGTACGGCTACACCTTC.

This clonotype was seen a handful of times. This rearrangement joins TRBV20-1 to TRBJ2-1, with 9 bases lining up with TRBD2. Germline CDR1 reads DFQATT; CDR2 reads SNEGSKA (reference sequence). The trim removed 6 bases at V and 2 bases at J, leaving 11 bases unmatched. The length of the CDR3 is 16 residues. CDR3 protein: CSADGAGGQAYNEQFF. DNA of the CDR3: TGCAGTGCAGATGGCGCGGGGGGGCAGGCCTACAATGAGCAGTTCTTC.

This clonotype has a handful of counts. The V call is TRBV12-3 or TRBV12-4, the J call TRBJ1-6; no definite D call. Deletions cut 6 bases from V and 6 bases from J, with 12 bases between. CDR3 length equals 14 residues. This chain's CDR3 is CASSRTAVNSPLHF. Written as DNA, the CDR3 is TGTGCCAGCAGCCGGACCGCGGTTAATTCACCCCTCCACTTT.

Only a few counts were recorded for this clonotype. This chain links TRBV5-1 with TRBJ1-1; D remains unclear. V lost 0 bases, J lost 6 bases, and 12 bases lay in between. CDR3 size: 14 residues. Germline V lookup: CDR1 SGHRS, CDR2 YFSETQ. Here the CDR3 reads CASSLVALSPEAFF. The DNA for the CDR3 is TGCGCCAGCAGCTTGGTGGCCCTCAGTCCTGAAGCTTTCTTT.

This clonotype was seen more than once but under ten times. The V and J genes are TRBV12-3 or TRBV12-4 and TRBJ1-2; D perhaps matches TRBD1 (5 bases). This CDR3 region has 13 residues. The V end lost 3 bases, the J end lost 4 bases, and 9 bases lay between the germline ends. Here the CDR3 DNA reads TGTGCCAGCAGTTTGCGCAGGGCCTATGGCTACACCTTC. This translates into CASSLRRAYGYTF.

As DNA, the CDR3 is TGCGCCAGCAGCCGGACGGCAACAGGGGGTAACTATGGCTACACCTTC. It translates to CASSRTATGGNYGYTF. The chain links TRBV23-1 to TRBJ1-2; 8 positions agree with TRBD1. TRBV23-1 is an ORF, with its function uncertain. The V segment lost 6 bases and the J segment 1 base; nucleotides outside the gene matches: 10. The CDR3 has 16 residues.

This clonotype was picked up a small number of times. This rearrangement joins TRBV7-9 to TRBJ1-1; no reliable D call. The germline gives CDR1 SEHNR, CDR2 FQNEAQ (reference sequence). Deletions cut 7 bases from V and 0 bases from J, with 9 bases between. The length of the CDR3 is 13 residues. CDR3 sequence: CASTDVLNTEAFF. CDR3 sequence (DNA): TGTGCCAGCACGGACGTATTGAACACTGAAGCTTTCTTT.

The chain employs TRBV5-1 and TRBJ2-1; 8 bases line up with TRBD1. This CDR3 comprises 15 residues. Trimming at V came to 4 bases and at J to 5 bases, leaving 8 bases not matched to a gene. Germline V gives CDR1 SGHRS, CDR2 YFSETQ. The CDR3 here is CASSGGQGDDNEQFF. The CDR3 region has the DNA TGCGCCAGCAGCGGTGGACAGGGAGACGACAATGAGCAGTTCTTC.